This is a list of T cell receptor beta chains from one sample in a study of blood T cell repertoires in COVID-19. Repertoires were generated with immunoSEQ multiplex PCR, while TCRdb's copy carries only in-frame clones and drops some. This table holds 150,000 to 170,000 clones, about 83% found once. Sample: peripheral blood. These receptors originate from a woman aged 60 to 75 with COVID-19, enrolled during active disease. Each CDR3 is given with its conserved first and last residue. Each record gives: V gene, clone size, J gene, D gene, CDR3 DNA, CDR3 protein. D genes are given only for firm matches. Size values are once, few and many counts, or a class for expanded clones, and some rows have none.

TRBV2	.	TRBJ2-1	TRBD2	TGTGCCAGCAAGGGACTAGAGTCTTACAATGAGCAGTTCTTC	CASKGLESYNEQFF
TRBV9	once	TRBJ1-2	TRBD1	TGTGCCAGCAGCCCAGCACAGGGGGCGAATGGCTACACCTTC	CASSPAQGANGYTF
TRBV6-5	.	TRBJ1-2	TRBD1	TGTGCCAGCAGGGAGACAGGGGGCCTCTATGGCTACACCTTC	CASRETGGLYGYTF
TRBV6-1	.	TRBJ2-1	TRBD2	TGTGCCAGCAGTGAAAGTACTAGCGGGGGGACAAAGCAGTTCTTC	CASSESTSGGTKQFF
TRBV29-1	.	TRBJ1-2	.	TGCAGCGCCGCGGCGGGAGCTGGCTACACCTTC	CSAAAGAGYTF
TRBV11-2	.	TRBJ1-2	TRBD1	TGTGCCAGCGGCCGGGACAGGGGAGTTTGGGGAGTTGGGTATGAGGGCTACACCTTC	CASGRDRGVWGVGYEGYTF
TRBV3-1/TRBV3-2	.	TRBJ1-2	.	TGTGCCAGCAGTCAGGGCAACTATGGCTACACCTTC	CASSQGNYGYTF
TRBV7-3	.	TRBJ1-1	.	TGTGCCAGCAGAAAAAGTGGAGGGAACACTGAAGCTTTCTTT	CASRKSGGNTEAFF
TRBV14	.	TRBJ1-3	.	TGTGCCAGCAGCCCCCCGACCGGGAGAGGAAACACCATATATTTT	CASSPPTGRGNTIYF
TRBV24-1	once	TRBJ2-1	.	TGTGCCACCAGTGATTTCAGGGGTGGCTACAATGAGCAGTTCTTC	CATSDFRGGYNEQFF
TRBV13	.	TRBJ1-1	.	TGTGCCAGCAGTACAAGGGGGATGGGAGGGGAAGCTTTCTTT	CASSTRGMGGEAFF
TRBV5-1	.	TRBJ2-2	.	TGCGCCAGCAGCTTAAGACAGATGAACACCGGGGAGCTGTTTTTT	CASSLRQMNTGELFF
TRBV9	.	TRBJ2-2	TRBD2	TGTGCCAGCAGCGCGCCTAGCGGGGGGAACACCGGGGAGCTGTTTTTT	CASSAPSGGNTGELFF
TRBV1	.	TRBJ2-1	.	TGCACCAGCAGCCAAGATCCGGCGGGAGGCTCCTACAATGAGCAGTTCTTC	CTSSQDPAGGSYNEQFF
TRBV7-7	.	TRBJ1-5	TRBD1	TGTGCTAGCAGCAAGACAGGGAGAGGAGTTTACGATCAGCCCCAGCATTTT	CASSKTGRGVYDQPQHF
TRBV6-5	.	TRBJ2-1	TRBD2	TGTGCCAGCACGTCGGGAGGGGTGAATGAGCAGTTCTTC	CASTSGGVNEQFF
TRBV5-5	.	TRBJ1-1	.	TGTGCCAGCAGCTTGGGGGCGGGGATCACTGAAGCTTTCTTT	CASSLGAGITEAFF
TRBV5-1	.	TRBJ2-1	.	TGCGCCAGCAGCTTGCCCAGCGTCAATGAGCAGTTCTTC	CASSLPSVNEQFF
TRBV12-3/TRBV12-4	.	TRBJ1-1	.	TGTGCCAGCAGTTACCAGGGTAGCACTGAAGCTTTCTTT	CASSYQGSTEAFF
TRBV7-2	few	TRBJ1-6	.	TGTGCCAGCAGCTTAATCCCAGGGGCTATGACACCCCTCCACTTT	CASSLIPGAMTPLHF
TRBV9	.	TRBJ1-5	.	TGTGCCAGCAGCCCGACCGGGACAACGCTTCAGCCCCAGCATTTT	CASSPTGTTLQPQHF
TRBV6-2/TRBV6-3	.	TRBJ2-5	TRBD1	TGTGCCAGCAGTTCCGCCGGGACAGGGGGTGAGACCCAGTACTTC	CASSSAGTGGETQYF
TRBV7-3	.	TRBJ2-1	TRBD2	TGTGCCAGCAGCAAATTAGCGGGGGCTTACAATGAGCAGTTCTTC	CASSKLAGAYNEQFF
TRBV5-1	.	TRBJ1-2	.	TGCGCCAGCAGCTTGGACGGACAGAACTATGGCTACACCTTC	CASSLDGQNYGYTF
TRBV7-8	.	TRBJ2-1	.	TGTGCCAGCAGCTTATCGGAGCGGAGATTCTACAATGAGCAGTTCTTC	CASSLSERRFYNEQFF
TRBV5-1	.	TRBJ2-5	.	TGCGCCAGCAGCTTGCAGGCTCCCCAAGAGACCCAGTACTTC	CASSLQAPQETQYF
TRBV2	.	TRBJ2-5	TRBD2	TGTGCCAGCAGCCGGACTAGCGGGAGTACGGAGACCCAGTACTTC	CASSRTSGSTETQYF
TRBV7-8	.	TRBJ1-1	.	TGTGCCAGCACCCCCGTTGGCGCGGTTACGATGAACACTGAAGCTTTCTTT	CASTPVGAVTMNTEAFF
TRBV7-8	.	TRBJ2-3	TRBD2	TGTGCCAGCAGCCCGAGGACTAGCGGGTCCACAGATACGCAGTATTTT	CASSPRTSGSTDTQYF
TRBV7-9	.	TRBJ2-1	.	TGTGCCAGCAGCTCGCGGGGTCTGACTTCTAGCTCCTACAATGAGCAGTTCTTC	CASSSRGLTSSSYNEQFF
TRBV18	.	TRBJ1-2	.	TGTGCCAGCTCCCCCGCCCGGGCTAACTATGGCTACACCTTC	CASSPARANYGYTF
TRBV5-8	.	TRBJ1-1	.	TGTGCCAGCAGCCTTTGGGGGGAGAACACTGAAGCTTTCTTT	CASSLWGENTEAFF
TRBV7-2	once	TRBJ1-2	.	TGTGCCAGCAGCCTGATAGGGAGATATTCTGGCTACACCTTC	CASSLIGRYSGYTF
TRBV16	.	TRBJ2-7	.	TGTGCCAGCAGCCTCTACGGGACAAGCGAGCAGTACTTC	CASSLYGTSEQYF
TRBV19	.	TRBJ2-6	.	TGTGCCAGTAGTGGAGGTGGGAGCTCTGGGGCCAACGTCCTGACTTTC	CASSGGGSSGANVLTF
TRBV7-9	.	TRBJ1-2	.	TGTGCCAGCAGCTTAGAACTTAACTATGGCTACACCTTC	CASSLELNYGYTF
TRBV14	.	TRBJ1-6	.	TGTGCCAGCAGCCCTCAGGGGAATTCACCCCTCCACTTT	CASSPQGNSPLHF
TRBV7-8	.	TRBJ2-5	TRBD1	TGTGCCAGCAGCTTAGTGGGACAGGGCTTAGAGACCCAGTACTTC	CASSLVGQGLETQYF
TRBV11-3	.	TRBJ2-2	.	TGTGCCAGCAGCTTCGGACAGCTGAACACCGGGGAGCTGTTTTTT	CASSFGQLNTGELFF
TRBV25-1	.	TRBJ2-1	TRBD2	TGTGCCAGCAGTGATCTGACTAGCGGTTACAATGAGCAGTTCTTC	CASSDLTSGYNEQFF
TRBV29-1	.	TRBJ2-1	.	TGCAGCGCAACAGGGAGCTCCTACAATGAGCAGTTCTTC	CSATGSSYNEQFF
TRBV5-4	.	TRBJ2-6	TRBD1	TGTGCCAGCAGCTTGGGTTCCAGGGGGCCCTCTGGGGCCAACGTCCTGACTTTC	CASSLGSRGPSGANVLTF
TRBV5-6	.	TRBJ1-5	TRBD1	TGTGCCAGCAGCTTCGAGGGGGCTGGAGGTCAGCCCCAGCATTTT	CASSFEGAGGQPQHF
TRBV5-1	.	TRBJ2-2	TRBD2	TGCGCCAGCAGCTTTAGCGGGAGTAATTCCGGGGAGCTGTTTTTT	CASSFSGSNSGELFF
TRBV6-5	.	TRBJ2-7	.	TGTGCCAGCAGGCTACGCCCGGGGTGGACCAACGAGCAGTACTTC	CASRLRPGWTNEQYF